Listed here are 7 T cell receptor beta chains from one sample, sequenced in a study of radiation and T cells in renal cell carcinoma. Sequencing was performed with immunoSEQ multiplex PCR; in TCRdb, only in-frame clones are kept and a portion is missing. The sample yields just over 95,000 clones, about 86% seen once. Sample time point: baseline pretreatment blood. Treatment given: 15 Gy SBRT to primary tumor, nephrectomy 4 weeks later. This sample comprised blood, obtained from a patient whose treatment included radiotherapy and nephrectomy. The receptors originated from a man aged 45-65 years with renal cell carcinoma.

The chain recombines TRBV9 with TRBJ2-2; no clear D. Germline V gene data show CDR1 as SGDLS and CDR2 as YYNGEE. Trimming shortened V by 1 base and J by 0 bases, and 13 bases separated the two germline ends. This CDR3 contains 17 residues. CDR3 nucleotides: TGTGCCAGCAGCGTAAGGAGCGATCACGCGAACACCGGGGAGCTGTTTTTT. Translating it yields CASSVRSDHANTGELFF.

The rearrangement uses TRBV7-9 and TRBJ2-1; no reliable D call. Trimming pared 5 bases from V and 1 base from J, leaving 3 bases between. Germline V CDR1 and CDR2: SEHNR, FQNEAQ (reference sequence). This CDR3 contains 12 residues. The CDR3: CASSRSYNEQFF. In DNA, the CDR3 is TGTGCCAGCAGCCGGTCCTACAATGAGCAGTTCTTC.

V gene TRBV28 combines with J gene TRBJ2-7; 7 nucleotides align to TRBD2. J was trimmed by 0 bases and V by 7 bases; bases with no gene match: 3. The length of the CDR3 is 13 residues. Germline V gene lookup returns CDR1 MDHEN and CDR2 SYDVKM. The CDR3: CASIGTNSYEQYF. Here the CDR3 DNA reads TGTGCCAGCATCGGGACTAACTCCTACGAGCAGTACTTC.

The rearrangement joins TRBV2 to TRBJ2-5; 13 nucleotides agree with TRBD2. Germline trimming cut 9 bases from V and 3 bases from J; bases unmatched to any gene: 7. The CDR3 sequence is 15 residues long. Germline loops: CDR1 SNHLY, CDR2 FYNNEI. The CDR3 nucleotides read TGTGCCAGAGATTGGACTAGCGGGAGAAAAGAGACCCAGTACTTC. It is translated as CARDWTSGRKETQYF.

The chain links TRBV2 to TRBJ2-5; maybe TRBD2 (6 bases). The CDR3 runs 13 residues. Germline CDR1 and CDR2: SNHLY and FYNNEI. V was pared by 3 bases and J by 1 base, with 6 bases between. The CDR3, as DNA: TGTGCCAGCAGTGATAGCGGCCAAGAGACCCAGTACTTC. It yields the protein CASSDSGQETQYF.

This chain joins TRBV2 and TRBJ1-6; 7 bases agree with TRBD1. Germline CDR1 reads SNHLY; CDR2 reads FYNNEI. V shed 6 bases, J shed 6 bases, and the junction held 8 bases outside the gene matches. The CDR3 totals 15 residues. The CDR3 here is CASRLTGSGNSPLHF. CDR3 bases: TGTGCCAGCAGACTGACAGGGTCAGGTAATTCACCCCTCCACTTT.

The V gene is TRBV2, the J gene TRBJ1-2; a possible D gene is TRBD1 (6 bases). CDR1 and CDR2 from the germline V gene are SNHLY and FYNNEI. V dropped 6 bases and J dropped 7 bases, with 21 bases sitting between them. The length of the CDR3 is 15 residues. The CDR3 region is CASRPSGQGLGGYTF. CDR3 nucleotide sequence: TGTGCCAGCAGGCCCTCAGGGCAGGGGCTCGGTGGCTACACCTTC.